This entry is about one TCR beta chain. The antigen is not known. Measured with immunoSEQ multiplex PCR; TCRdb has only the in-frame clones, and not every one. The table has about a million clones, approximately 77% seen once. The data are from a study of shared clonotypes between healthy human individuals. Findings and caveats of the study: Expectations were that clonotype sharing among donors would be affected by sequencing depth.

Partitioning of CD4+ cells yielded a CD45RA+ naive subset and a CD45RA-negative memory subset. This TCR derives from a man younger than 35 in good health. Some clones in this sample may be carry-over from other donors' samples. The material sequenced was memory CD4+ T cells from PBMCs. Subset defined: CD45RA-negative fraction.

The CDR3 coding sequence is TGTGCCAGCAGTTTCGAAGTCAGCAATCAGCCCCAGCATTTT. Protein sequence: CASSFEVSNQPQHF. The chain joins TRBV27 to TRBJ1-5, with D uncertain. This CDR3 is 14 amino acids long. Germline-derived CDR1 and CDR2 are MNHEY and SMNVEV (reference sequence). Trimming shortened V by 3 bases and J by 1 base, and 7 bases separated the two germline ends.